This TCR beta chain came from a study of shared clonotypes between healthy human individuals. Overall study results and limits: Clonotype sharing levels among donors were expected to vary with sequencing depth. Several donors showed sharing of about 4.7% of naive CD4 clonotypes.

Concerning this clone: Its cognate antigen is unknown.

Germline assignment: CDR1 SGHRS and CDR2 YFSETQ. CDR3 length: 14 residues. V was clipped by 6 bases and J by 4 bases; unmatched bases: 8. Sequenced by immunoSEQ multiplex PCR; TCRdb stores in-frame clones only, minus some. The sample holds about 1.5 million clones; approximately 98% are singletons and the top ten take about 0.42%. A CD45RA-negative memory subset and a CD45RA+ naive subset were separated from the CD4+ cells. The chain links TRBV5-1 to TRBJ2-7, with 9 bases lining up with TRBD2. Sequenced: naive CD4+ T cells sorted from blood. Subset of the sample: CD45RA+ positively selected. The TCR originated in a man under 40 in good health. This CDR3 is CASTDGTSSYEQYF. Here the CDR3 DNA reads TGCGCCAGCACCGACGGGACTAGCTCGTACGAGCAGTACTTC.